These 19 T cell receptor beta chains were sequenced from one sample in a study of a mutant IDH1 vaccine in newly diagnosed glioma. Some clones are missing from TCRdb's copy, which holds only in-frame ones; the method was immunoSEQ multiplex PCR. The top ten hold more than 15% of the sample, which has about 28,000 clones, approximately 78% seen once. The antigens of these receptors remain unknown. Indicated time point: week 23, last vaccination. It was 300 ug of mutant IDH1 20-mer peptide that made up each vaccine dose, given with topical imiquimod. The starting material was PBMCs, obtained from a glioma patient whose treatment included an IDH1 peptide vaccine. These receptors originate from a woman aged 25 to 39 with glioma.

The V gene is TRBV5-1, the J gene TRBJ1-2, with a tentative D call TRBD1 (5 bases). The length of the CDR3 is 13 residues. Germline values: CDR1 SGHRS, CDR2 YFSETQ. V was shortened by 5 bases and J by 4 bases, with 12 bases between the two germline ends. CDR3 region: CASRGGDVYGYTF. The CDR3, as DNA: TGCGCCAGCAGGGGGGGGGACGTCTATGGCTACACCTTC.

This sequence joins TRBV5-1 and TRBJ1-5; D uncertain. The CDR3 extends over 19 amino acids. Germline V gene data show CDR1 as SGHRS and CDR2 as YFSETQ. Deletions cut 6 bases from V and 0 bases from J, with 25 bases between. The CDR3 region is CASIRDWENLCYSNQPQHF. CDR3 coding DNA: TGCGCCAGCATCCGAGATTGGGAAAACCTTTGCTATAGCAATCAGCCCCAGCATTTT.

The chain joins TRBV5-4 to TRBJ2-1; D remains ambiguous. This CDR3 has 12 residues. Germline CDR1 and CDR2: SGHNT and YYREEE (reference sequence). V lost 5 bases and J lost 5, with 8 bases in between. CDR3 protein: CASRDLDNEQFF. Written as DNA, the CDR3 is TGTGCCAGCAGGGATCTAGACAATGAGCAGTTCTTC.

V is TRBV7-2 and J is TRBJ2-7; D is perhaps TRBD2 (6 bases). Germline CDR1 reads SGHTA; CDR2 reads FQGNSA. The CDR3 extends over 14 amino acids. Between the trimmed V and J ends, which lost 1 base and 0 bases, there was a span of 7 bases. The CDR3 nucleotides are TGTGCCAGCAGCTTAGTGGGGGGCTCCTACGAGCAGTACTTC. Protein product: CASSLVGGSYEQYF.

The chain couples TRBV4-2 to TRBJ1-2, with D possibly matching TRBD1 (5 bases). Per the germline V gene, CDR1 is LGHNA and CDR2 is YNFKEQ. The CDR3 consists of 14 residues. The V gene lost 0 bases and the J gene lost 7 bases, with 12 bases spanning the gap. This CDR3 reads CASSQEAGSGGYTF. The CDR3 DNA reads as TGTGCCAGCAGCCAAGAGGCAGGGTCGGGTGGCTACACCTTC.

The chain's CDR3 is CASSYSSQPQHF. The CDR3 bases are TGTGCCAGCAGTTACTCGAGTCAGCCCCAGCATTTT. This chain connects TRBV6-6 to TRBJ1-5; D call uncertain. The germline gives CDR1 MNHNY, CDR2 SVGAGI (reference sequence). This CDR3 comprises 12 residues. V shed 0 bases and J shed 6 bases, with 3 bases lying between them.

This chain links TRBV9 with TRBJ2-2; D is ambiguous. The CDR3 runs 13 residues. Germline values: CDR1 SGDLS, CDR2 YYNGEE. V was shortened by 0 bases and J by 4 bases, with 4 bases between the two germline ends. The CDR3 loop is CASSVGGTGELFF. The CDR3 DNA sequence: TGTGCCAGCAGCGTAGGCGGCACCGGGGAGCTGTTTTTT.

The V call is TRBV6-5, the J call TRBJ2-7; 8 bases agree with TRBD1. The V gene end was trimmed by 9 bases and the J gene end by 3 bases; junction bases not matched to a gene: 10. The CDR3 totals 14 residues. The germline CDR1 and CDR2 sequences are MNHEY and SVGAGI. This chain's CDR3 is CASKSGTGHYEQYF. In nucleotides, the CDR3 is TGTGCCAGTAAATCCGGGACAGGACACTACGAGCAGTACTTC.

This sequence joins TRBV6-9 and TRBJ1-6; no clear D gene. Germline-derived CDR1 and CDR2 are MNHGY and SVAAGI. CDR3 length equals 13 residues. Trimming took off 2 bases at V and 7 bases at J, with 6 bases between the two ends. The CDR3 spells CASSYVGNSPLHF. The CDR3 DNA is TGTGCCAGCAGTTATGTGGGGAATTCACCCCTCCACTTT.

This clone was seen more than once but under ten times. The chain employs TRBV19 and TRBJ2-5; D is unresolved. CDR1 and CDR2 (germline): LNHDA, SQIVND (reference sequence). The V end lost 1 base, the J end lost 1 base, and 7 bases lay between the germline ends. CDR3 length: 14 amino acids. The CDR3 is CASSIAGSQETQYF. CDR3 bases: TGTGCCAGTAGTATAGCTGGCAGCCAAGAGACCCAGTACTTC.

The sample holds one count of this clone. The chain has TRBV5-4 and TRBJ2-3; D remains unclear. The ends were cut back, 3 bases at V and 0 bases at J, with 11 bases in the middle. From germline, CDR1 is SGHNT and CDR2 YYREEE (reference sequence). The CDR3 has 15 amino acids. This chain's CDR3 is CASSSPSFSTDTQYF. Here the CDR3 DNA reads TGTGCCAGCAGCTCTCCATCGTTTAGCACAGATACGCAGTATTTT. Full variable domain (missing parts from reference TRBV5-4 and TRBJ2-3): ETGVTQSPTHLIKTRGQQVTLRCSSQSGHNTVSWYQQALGQGPQFIFQYYREEENGRGNFPPRFSGLQFPNYSSELNVNALELDDSALYLCASSSPSFSTDTQYFGPGTRLTVL.

V gene TRBV19 combines with J gene TRBJ2-3, with unresolved D. Germline V gene lookup returns CDR1 LNHDA and CDR2 SQIVND (reference sequence). The V end lost 7 bases, the J end lost 5 bases, and 13 bases lay between the germline ends. CDR3 size: 13 residues. In DNA form, the CDR3 reads TGTGCCAGTACCCCCCCCCGGCGAGATACGCAGTATTTT. This sequence encodes CASTPPRRDTQYF. Looking up the rest from reference TRBV19 and TRBJ2-3 gives the full variable domain: DGGITQSPKYLFRKEGQNVTLSCEQNLNHDAMYWYRQDPGQGLRLIYYSQIVNDFQKGDIAEGYSVSREKKESFPLTVTSAQKNPTAFYLCASTPPRRDTQYFGPGTRLTVL.

The chain carries TRBV5-1 and TRBJ1-6, with TRBD1 identical over 7 bases. The CDR3 sequence is 15 residues long. J gave up 8 bases and V 4 bases, and 9 bases lay outside the gene matches. Germline CDR1 is SGHRS and CDR2 is YFSETQ. For the CDR3, the DNA is TGCGCCAGCAGCGCCCGACAGGGACGGGATTCACCCCTCCACTTT. This gives the protein CASSARQGRDSPLHF. The whole variable domain, remainder taken from reference TRBV5-1 and TRBJ1-6, is KAGVTQTPRYLIKTRGQQVTLSCSPISGHRSVSWYQQTPGQGLQFLFEYFSETQRNKGNFPGRFSGRQFSNSRSEMNVSTLELGDSALYLCASSARQGRDSPLHFGNGTRLTVT.

The J gene is TRBJ1-5, the V gene TRBV7-9; 8 positions agree with TRBD1. Germline CDR1 reads SEHNR; CDR2 reads FQNEAQ (reference sequence). With V trimmed by 1 base and J by 4 bases, 3 bases remained unmatched. CDR3 length equals 15 residues. Written as DNA, the CDR3 is TGTGCCAGCAGCTTAGGGGGACAGGATAATCAGCCCCAGCATTTT. Protein product: CASSLGGQDNQPQHF.

The DNA for the CDR3 is TGTGCCAGCAGCCGGCAGGAGGGGAGCAATCAGCCCCAGCATTTT. Amino acids: CASSRQEGSNQPQHF. The gene calls are TRBV7-2 and TRBJ1-5, with D tentatively TRBD1 (5 bases). This CDR3 is built from 15 residues. Germline assignment: CDR1 SGHTA and CDR2 FQGNSA. V was trimmed by 5 bases and J by 1 base, leaving 12 bases between them.

The chain carries TRBV11-2 and TRBJ2-7; D unresolved. V was trimmed by 0 bases and J by 5 bases, leaving 5 bases between them. CDR1 is SGHAT, CDR2 FQNNGV, per germline. The CDR3 spans 12 residues. CDR3 residues: CASSLDRHEQYF. CDR3 sequence (DNA): TGTGCCAGCAGCTTAGATAGGCACGAGCAGTACTTC.

Notes on this clone: Relative to the germline gene, one junction end is altered; a read error may explain this. The identical CDR3 is also encoded by other nucleotide sequences in the sample. This sequence joins TRBV4-3 and TRBJ1-2; no reliable D call. Per the germline V gene, CDR1 is LGHNA and CDR2 is YSLEER. The CDR3 runs 15 residues. The CDR3 sequence is CASSQDWQALYGYTF. The CDR3 DNA reads as TGCGCCAGCAGCCAAGATTGGCAGGCGCTCTATGGCTACACCTTT.

This sequence joins TRBV5-1 and TRBJ2-6; perhaps D is TRBD1 or TRBD2 (6 bases each). Germline V gives CDR1 SGHRS, CDR2 YFSETQ. The CDR3 runs 18 residues. Trimming removed 0 bases from V and 0 bases from J, with 13 bases in between. CDR3 amino acids: CASSLAPGAASGANVLTF. DNA of the CDR3: TGCGCCAGCAGCTTGGCCCCGGGGGCCGCCTCTGGGGCCAACGTCCTGACTTTC.

This clone was seen a single time. The chain is built from TRBV19 and TRBJ2-1; no clear D. Trimming left V 3 bases short and J 4 bases short, with 7 bases between. Per germline, CDR1 LNHDA and CDR2 SQIVND (reference sequence). There are 13 residues in the CDR3. The CDR3, as DNA: TGTGCCAGTAGTATCGCACAATACAATGAGCAGTTCTTC. Protein sequence: CASSIAQYNEQFF.